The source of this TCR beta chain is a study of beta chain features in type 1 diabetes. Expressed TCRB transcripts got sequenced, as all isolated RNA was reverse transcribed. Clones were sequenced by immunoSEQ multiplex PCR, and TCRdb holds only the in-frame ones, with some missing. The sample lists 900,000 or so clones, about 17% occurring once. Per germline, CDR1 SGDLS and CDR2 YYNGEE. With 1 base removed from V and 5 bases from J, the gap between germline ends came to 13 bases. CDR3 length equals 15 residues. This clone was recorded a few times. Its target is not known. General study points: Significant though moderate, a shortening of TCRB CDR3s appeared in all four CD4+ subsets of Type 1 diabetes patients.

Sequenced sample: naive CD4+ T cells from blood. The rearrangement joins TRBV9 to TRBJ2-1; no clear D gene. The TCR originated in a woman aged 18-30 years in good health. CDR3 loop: CASSVLGLGDNEQFF. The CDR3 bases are TGTGCCAGCAGCGTACTGGGTCTCGGAGACAATGAGCAGTTCTTC.